Listed below are T cell receptor beta chains from one sample, sequenced in a study of STAT5B mutations in CD4+ large granular lymphocyte leukemia. Produced via immunoSEQ multiplex PCR; TCRdb's table is partial and in-frame only. The sample includes some 33,000 clones, about 70% of them seen just once. The specimen sequenced was CD4+ T cells from blood buffy coats. These receptors came from a human donor in good health. The CDR3 runs from the conserved cysteine through the conserved F or W. The D gene is left open where the match is weak. Rows may omit the clone size; those that give it use once, few, many or a size class.

d_gene,j_gene,len,abundance,v_gene,CDR3aa,CDR3nt
.,TRBJ2-5,14,few,TRBV5-4,CASSLIGRGETQYF,TGTGCCAGCAGCTTAATCGGGAGAGGGGAGACCCAGTACTTC
TRBD2,TRBJ2-1,16,few,TRBV19,CASKSWTSGSNNEQFF,TGTGCCAGTAAAAGTTGGACTAGCGGGTCGAACAATGAGCAGTTCTTC
.,TRBJ2-3,16,.,TRBV7-6,CASSPLRGASTDTQYF,TGTGCCAGCAGCCCACTTAGGGGAGCCAGCACAGATACGCAGTATTTT
.,TRBJ2-2,17,.,TRBV9,CASSETLDRVSTGELFF,TGTGCCAGCAGCGAGACCCTGGACAGAGTGAGCACCGGGGAGCTGTTTTTT
TRBD1,TRBJ2-7,14,.,TRBV7-9,CASSRGHTAYEQYF,TGTGCCAGCAGCAGGGGGCACACAGCCTACGAGCAGTACTTC
TRBD2,TRBJ2-5,14,.,TRBV7-9,CASSPGGGRETQYF,TGTGCCAGCAGCCCCGGGGGGGGCCGGGAGACCCAGTACTTC
TRBD2,TRBJ2-3,14,.,TRBV2,CASLAVPSTDTQYF,TGTGCCAGTCTAGCGGTCCCTAGCACAGATACGCAGTATTTT
.,TRBJ1-1,11,.,TRBV29-1,CSVERNTEAFF,TGCAGCGTTGAAAGAAACACTGAAGCTTTCTTT
.,TRBJ2-4,13,.,TRBV29-1,CSVEIGAKNIQYF,TGCAGCGTTGAAATAGGGGCCAAAAACATTCAGTACTTC
TRBD2,TRBJ2-3,16,.,TRBV5-4,CASSLWARGREDTQYF,TGTGCCAGCAGCTTGTGGGCCCGGGGGAGGGAGGATACGCAGTATTTT
.,TRBJ2-5,13,few,TRBV30,CAWSVDRGETQYF,TGTGCCTGGAGTGTGGATAGGGGGGAGACCCAGTACTTC
TRBD1,TRBJ2-7,14,.,TRBV28,CASRLGQGAGEQYF,TGTGCCAGCAGACTGGGACAGGGTGCCGGTGAGCAGTACTTC
TRBD2,TRBJ2-2,17,.,TRBV7-2,CASSLVGTSEGTGELFF,TGTGCCAGCAGCTTAGTCGGGACTAGCGAGGGCACCGGGGAGCTGTTTTTT
.,TRBJ2-2,12,once,TRBV11-2,CASSWGTGELFF,TGTGCCAGCAGCTGGGGCACCGGGGAGCTGTTTTTT
TRBD1,TRBJ2-7,13,.,TRBV30,CAWDRGFSYEQYF,TGTGCCTGGGACAGGGGATTTTCCTACGAGCAGTACTTC
.,TRBJ2-1,17,.,TRBV19,CASSMVLGAPKNNEQFF,TGTGCCAGTAGTATGGTACTTGGGGCCCCAAAAAACAATGAGCAGTTCTTC